The 24 T cell receptor beta chains presented below share a single source sample, sequenced in a study of T cells in Graves' hyperthyroidism and ophthalmopathy. Amplification yielded TCR beta CDR3 regions, with RNA transcripts as the source. First-round RT-PCR with HTBI primers amplified the TCR CDR3 region. TCRdb analysed the multiplex PCR reads with MiXCR anew, one entry per CDR3 protein. The sample records 700,000 to 850,000 distinct CDR3 sequences, approximately 36% being singletons. Input material: blood. Receptor source: a middle-aged woman with Graves' hyperthyroidism.

This clonotype was seen a few times. This chain uses TRBV10-2 with TRBJ2-6; 7 nucleotides match TRBD1. There are 16 residues in the CDR3. The V segment lost 6 bases and the J segment 0 bases; nucleotides outside the gene matches: 5. Germline CDR1 reads WSHSY; CDR2 reads SAAADI. The CDR3 reads CASRARGSSGANVLTF. Here the CDR3 DNA reads TGCGCCAGCAGGGCCAGGGGGAGCTCTGGGGCCAACGTCCTGACTTTC.

As to this clonotype: This likely comes from a read error, as the CDR3 has no conserved phenylalanine or tryptophan at its end. The chain recombines TRBV28 with TRBJ1-2, with 9 positions matching TRBD1. The J segment lost 4 bases and the V segment lost 4 bases, leaving 7 bases of the junction unmatched. CDR3 length: 15 residues. The germline gives CDR1 MDHEN, CDR2 SYDVKM. As DNA, the CDR3 is TGTGCCAGCAGTTCCCCGGGACAGGGAGGCTATGGCTACACCCTC. Translating it yields CASSSPGQGGYGYTL.

The chain is built from TRBV7-2 and TRBJ2-7, with TRBD1 matching 7 bases. The germline V gene encodes CDR1 SGHTA and CDR2 FQGNSA. The junction had 14 bases not matched to a gene; V was cut back by 8 bases and J by 7 bases. CDR3 length: 14 amino acids. The CDR3 region is CASSPQGLSDEQYF. In DNA form, the CDR3 reads TGTGCCAGCTCACCACAGGGGCTCTCCGATGAGCAGTACTTC.

J is TRBJ1-1 and V is TRBV12-3 or TRBV12-4; a weak D match, TRBD1 (5 bases). CDR3 length equals 14 residues. The ends were cut back, 7 bases at V and 4 bases at J, with 16 bases in the middle. The CDR3 bases are TGTGCCAGCACCCGTACAGGTAGGGGCACTGAAGCTTTCTTT. It encodes CASTRTGRGTEAFF.

This clonotype has a handful of counts. The chain is built from TRBV29-1 and TRBJ2-3; unclear D gene. Trimming pared 3 bases from V and 0 bases from J, leaving 10 bases between. Germline assignment: CDR1 SQVTM and CDR2 ANQGSEA. This CDR3 spans 14 amino acids. The CDR3 coding sequence is TGCAGCGTTGATGGACGTCTAAGCACAGATACGCAGTATTTT. Translation: CSVDGRLSTDTQYF.

Note on this clonotype: The junction differs from germline at one of its ends, possibly a read error. Written as DNA, the CDR3 is TGTGCCAGCAGCCAAGATATTTTTTCGCTCTTCGAAGCTTTCTTT. This translates into CASSQDIFSLFEAFF. The rearrangement links TRBV5-1 to TRBJ1-1; D is uncertain. There are 15 residues in the CDR3. Germline V gene lookup returns CDR1 SGHRS and CDR2 YFSETQ.

Many counts were recorded for this clonotype. The J gene is TRBJ1-1, the V gene TRBV19, with D perhaps matching TRBD1 (5 bases). The CDR3 consists of 15 residues. The germline V gene encodes CDR1 LNHDA and CDR2 SQIVND (reference sequence). V gave up 5 bases and J gave up 0 bases, with 13 bases separating them. CDR3 sequence: CASSSRTDMNTEAFF. The DNA for the CDR3 is TGTGCCAGTAGTTCGAGGACGGACATGAACACTGAAGCTTTCTTT. The full variable domain, its missing parts supplied by reference TRBV19 and TRBJ1-1, is DGGITQSPKYLFRKEGQNVTLSCEQNLNHDAMYWYRQDPGQGLRLIYYSQIVNDFQKGDIAEGYSVSREKKESFPLTVTSAQKNPTAFYLCASSSRTDMNTEAFFGQGTRLTVV.

V is TRBV15 and J is TRBJ1-2; no definite D call. Germline CDR1 and CDR2: LNHNV and YYDKDF (reference sequence). With 0 bases removed from V and 4 bases from J, the gap between germline ends came to 12 bases. The CDR3 covers 15 residues. CDR3 bases: TGTGCCACCAGCAGAGATCTCGGGGAATTCTATGGCTACACCTTC. Translation gives CATSRDLGEFYGYTF.

This clonotype turned up a few times. This sequence joins TRBV7-9 and TRBJ1-1, with no clear D. With 5 bases removed from V and 5 bases from J, the gap between germline ends came to 15 bases. This CDR3 has 14 amino acids. Germline V gives CDR1 SEHNR, CDR2 FQNEAQ (reference sequence). The CDR3 DNA is TGTGCCAGCAGCCCGCGCGGGGTTTGGACTGAAGCTTTCTTT. It translates to CASSPRGVWTEAFF.

The chain links TRBV7-8 to TRBJ2-1; no clear D gene. Germline CDR1 reads SGHVS; CDR2 reads FQNEAQ. The V and J ends lost 6 bases and 5 bases respectively, with 5 bases between them. The length of the CDR3 is 11 residues. The CDR3 reads CASRLDNEQFF. CDR3 DNA sequence: TGTGCCAGCAGATTGGACAATGAGCAGTTCTTC.

This clonotype was picked up a small number of times. The chain carries TRBV7-2 and TRBJ2-7, with TRBD2 identical over 13 bases. J gave up 0 bases and V 4 bases, and 6 bases lay outside the gene matches. The CDR3 is 17 residues long. The V gene's germline CDR1 is SGHTA and CDR2 FQGNSA. The CDR3 loop reads CASSSGGTSGNSYEQYF. Written as DNA, the CDR3 is TGTGCCAGCAGCTCGGGGGGGACTAGCGGGAACTCCTACGAGCAGTACTTC. Full variable domain (rest looked up from reference TRBV7-2 and TRBJ2-7): GAGVSQSPSNKVTEKGKDVELRCDPISGHTALYWYRQSLGQGLEFLIYFQGNSAPDKSGLPSDRFSAERTGGSVSTLTIQRTQQEDSAVYLCASSSGGTSGNSYEQYFGPGTRLTVT.

About this clonotype itself: A junction boundary mismatches the germline segment, possibly from a read error. This rearrangement joins TRBV10-2 to TRBJ1-1, with D possibly being TRBD1 (6 bases). The CDR3 has 13 amino acids. Germline lookup yields CDR1 WSHSY and CDR2 SAAADI. CDR3 nucleotides: TGCGCCAGCAGCCACCCAGGACAGTTTGAATCTTTCTTT. Protein: CASSHPGQFESFF.

The rearrangement uses TRBV7-8 and TRBJ1-6, with 8 bases identical to TRBD1. J gave up 0 bases and V 2 bases, and 9 bases lay outside the gene matches. This CDR3 comprises 19 residues. Per the germline V gene, CDR1 is SGHVS and CDR2 is FQNEAQ. The CDR3: CASSLFPQGANSYNSPLHF. The CDR3 nucleotides are TGTGCCAGCAGCTTATTTCCCCAGGGGGCTAACTCCTATAATTCACCCCTCCACTTT.

Many counts were recorded for this clonotype. The chain uses TRBV6-5 and TRBJ2-5, with 7 bases identical to TRBD2. Germline CDR1 is MNHEY and CDR2 is SVGAGI. V lost 8 bases and J lost 4; bases outside the gene matches: 10. The CDR3 runs 14 residues. This chain's CDR3 is CASRREGRAETQYF. DNA of the CDR3: TGTGCCAGCCGTCGAGAGGGGAGGGCAGAGACCCAGTACTTC.

There are many counts of this clonotype. The V call is TRBV5-6, the J call TRBJ1-1, with a possible D match to TRBD1 (5 bases). The CDR3 covers 14 residues. V lost 0 bases and J lost 4, with 10 bases in between. Germline CDR1 reads SGHDT; CDR2 reads YYEEEE. The CDR3 DNA is TGTGCCAGCAGCTTGGTATTGAGGGGCACTGAAGCTTTCTTT. It is translated as CASSLVLRGTEAFF.

In its sample, this clonotype was seen many times. The genes are TRBV19 and TRBJ1-5; D is ambiguous. CDR3 size: 15 residues. From germline, CDR1 is LNHDA and CDR2 SQIVND (reference sequence). V was shortened by 5 bases and J by 3 bases, with 14 bases between the two germline ends. The CDR3: CASSFPTSYNQPQHF. Here the CDR3 DNA reads TGTGCCAGTAGTTTCCCCACAAGTTACAATCAGCCCCAGCATTTT.

This clonotype showed up many times. The chain has TRBV10-3 and TRBJ1-1; TRBD1 aligns across 7 bases. CDR3 length equals 14 residues. Germline V gene lookup returns CDR1 ENHRY and CDR2 SYGVKD. The trim removed 4 bases at V and 2 bases at J, leaving 4 bases unmatched. CDR3 sequence reads: CAISADRDNTEAFF. The CDR3 DNA is TGTGCCATCAGTGCCGACAGGGACAACACTGAAGCTTTCTTT.

The rearrangement joins TRBV7-9 to TRBJ2-7, with TRBD1 matching 7 bases. CDR3 length equals 13 residues. Germline-derived CDR1 and CDR2 are SEHNR and FQNEAQ (reference sequence). With V trimmed by 6 bases and J by 4 bases, 6 bases remained unmatched. The DNA of the CDR3 is TGTGCCAGCAGGACCGGGACAGATTACGAGCAGTACTTC. Translating gives CASRTGTDYEQYF.

V gene TRBV29-1 combines with J gene TRBJ1-1, with D possibly TRBD1 on 5 matching bases. Germline values: CDR1 SQVTM, CDR2 ANQGSEA. Trimming took off 5 bases at V and 3 bases at J, with 13 bases between the two ends. CDR3 size: 13 residues. The CDR3 region is CSVWGGGDTEAFF. CDR3 bases: TGCAGCGTTTGGGGCGGGGGGGACACTGAAGCTTTCTTT.

The V and J genes are TRBV6-1 and TRBJ1-1, with no clear D. This CDR3 contains 13 residues. Per germline, CDR1 MNHNS and CDR2 SASEGT. V was clipped by 6 bases and J by 7 bases, with 15 bases between them. For the CDR3, the DNA is TGTGCCAGCAGCTATCCCACGCCGAGTGAAGCTTTCTTT. It encodes CASSYPTPSEAFF.

This clonotype was detected only once. The chain recombines TRBV7-9 with TRBJ2-5; 11 bases map to TRBD2. This CDR3 contains 15 residues. CDR1 and CDR2 from the germline V gene are SEHNR and FQNEAQ (reference sequence). V gave up 7 bases and J gave up 5 bases; unmatched junction bases: 9. Here the CDR3 DNA reads TGTGCCAGCACCCTGACTAGCGGGACGGGGGAGACCCAGTACTTC. Its translation is CASTLTSGTGETQYF. The full variable domain, in which reference TRBV7-9 and TRBJ2-5 provide the parts outside the CDR3, is DTGVSQNPRHKITKRGQNVTFRCDPISEHNRLYWYRQTLGQGPEFLTYFQNEAQLEKSRLLSDRFSAERPKGSFSTLEIQRTEQGDSAMYLCASTLTSGTGETQYFGPGTRLLVL.

The rearrangement uses TRBV7-2 and TRBJ2-7; 11 nucleotides align to TRBD2. CDR1 is SGHTA and CDR2 is FQGNSA in the germline V gene. This CDR3 is built from 14 residues. Trimming cost V 5 bases and J 9 bases; bases outside gene matches: 9. The CDR3 nucleotides read TGTGCCAGCAGCAGTAGCGGGGGGGCCGCTAGGCAGTACTTC. Protein product: CASSSSGGAARQYF.

Only a few counts were recorded for this clonotype. J is TRBJ1-1 and V is TRBV6-5; 7 nucleotides line up with TRBD1. V was clipped by 6 bases and J by 6 bases; unmatched bases: 7. CDR1 is MNHEY, CDR2 SVGAGI, per germline. This CDR3 contains 13 residues. The CDR3 bases are TGTGCCAGCAGGAAGGGGGCGAGGGCTGAAGCTTTCTTT. Its translation: CASRKGARAEAFF.

This clonotype was detected only a few times. The V gene is TRBV6-5, the J gene TRBJ1-5, with no clear D. Germline V gives CDR1 MNHEY, CDR2 SVGAGI. This CDR3 has 15 amino acids. V was shortened by 0 bases and J by 3 bases, with 9 bases between the two germline ends. This chain's CDR3 is CASSYSFPDNQPQHF. DNA of the CDR3: TGTGCCAGCAGTTACTCTTTCCCAGACAATCAGCCCCAGCATTTT.